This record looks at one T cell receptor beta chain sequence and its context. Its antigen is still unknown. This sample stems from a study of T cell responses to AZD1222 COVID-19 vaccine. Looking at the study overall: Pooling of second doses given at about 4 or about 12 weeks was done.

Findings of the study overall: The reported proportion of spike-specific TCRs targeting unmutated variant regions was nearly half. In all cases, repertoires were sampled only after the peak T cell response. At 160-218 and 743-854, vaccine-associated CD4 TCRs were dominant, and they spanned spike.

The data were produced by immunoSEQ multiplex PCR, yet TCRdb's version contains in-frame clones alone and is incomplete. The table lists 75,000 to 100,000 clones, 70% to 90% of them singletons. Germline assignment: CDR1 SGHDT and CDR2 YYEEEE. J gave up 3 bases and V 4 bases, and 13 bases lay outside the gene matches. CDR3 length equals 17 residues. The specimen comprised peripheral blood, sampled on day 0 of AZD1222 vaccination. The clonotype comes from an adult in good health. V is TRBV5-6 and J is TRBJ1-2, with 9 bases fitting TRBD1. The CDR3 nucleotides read TGTGCCAGCAGCCCCCCCTGGGGACAGGGTCAGCACTATGGCTACACCTTC. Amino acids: CASSPPWGQGQHYGYTF.